Listed below are T cell receptor beta chains from one sample, sequenced in a study of blood T cell repertoires in COVID-19. The assay was immunoSEQ multiplex PCR, and TCRdb's table has in-frame clones only and misses some. The sample consists of fewer than 350,000 clones, just over 85% of them appearing once. The specimen sequenced was PBMCs or T cells enriched from blood (not recorded which). The receptor set was obtained from a woman in her thirties or forties with acute COVID-19. CDR3s include the opening cysteine and the closing phenylalanine or tryptophan. Fields, in order: V gene, J gene, CDR3 protein.

TRBV11-2	TRBJ1-4	CASSLDGPGPGTANEKLFF
TRBV18	TRBJ2-1	CASSPLAGVIEQFF
TRBV2	TRBJ2-7	CASSSGTSGTYEQYF
TRBV5-1	TRBJ2-7	CASSLRGSYEQYF
TRBV28	TRBJ2-5	CASSLGGRAGETQYF
TRBV6-5	TRBJ2-7	CASIQGGRYEQYF
TRBV12-1	TRBJ2-7	CASSFWGEGPYEQYF
TRBV4-2	TRBJ1-1	CASSQYDRTNTEAFF
TRBV18	TRBJ1-6	CASSPQQGSYNSPLHF
TRBV5-4	TRBJ1-4	CASSLAGGGNTEKLFF
TRBV19	TRBJ1-3	CASSSDGWFGSGNTIYF
TRBV5-5	TRBJ1-6	CASSLGGTGNSPLHF
TRBV4-2	TRBJ2-3	CASSQRLAGGSGADTQYF
TRBV4-2	TRBJ1-2	CASSQRERDNYGYTF
TRBV6-2/TRBV6-3	TRBJ2-1	CASSYSKREGYNEQFF
TRBV3-1/TRBV3-2	TRBJ2-7	CASIKPSVESLYEQYF
TRBV7-2	TRBJ2-3	CASSLMVGAGTDTQYF
TRBV27	TRBJ1-5	CASSVTGGDQPQHF